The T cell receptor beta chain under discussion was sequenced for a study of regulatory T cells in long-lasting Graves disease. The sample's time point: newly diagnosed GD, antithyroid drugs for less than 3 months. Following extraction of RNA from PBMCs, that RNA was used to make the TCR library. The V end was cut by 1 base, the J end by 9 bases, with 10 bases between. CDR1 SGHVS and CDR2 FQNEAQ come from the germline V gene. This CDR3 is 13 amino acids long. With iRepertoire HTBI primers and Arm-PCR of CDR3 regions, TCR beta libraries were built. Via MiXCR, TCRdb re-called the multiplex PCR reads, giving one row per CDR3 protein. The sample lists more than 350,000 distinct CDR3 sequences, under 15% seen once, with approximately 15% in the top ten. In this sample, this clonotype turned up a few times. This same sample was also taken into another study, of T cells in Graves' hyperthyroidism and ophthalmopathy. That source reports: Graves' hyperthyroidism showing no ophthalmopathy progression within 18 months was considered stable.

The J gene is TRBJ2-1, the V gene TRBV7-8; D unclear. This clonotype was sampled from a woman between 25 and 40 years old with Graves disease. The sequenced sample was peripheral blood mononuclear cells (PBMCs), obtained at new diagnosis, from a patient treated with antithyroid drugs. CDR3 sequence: CASSLDLRSEQFF. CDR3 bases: TGTGCCAGCAGCTTAGACCTCAGGAGTGAGCAGTTCTTC.